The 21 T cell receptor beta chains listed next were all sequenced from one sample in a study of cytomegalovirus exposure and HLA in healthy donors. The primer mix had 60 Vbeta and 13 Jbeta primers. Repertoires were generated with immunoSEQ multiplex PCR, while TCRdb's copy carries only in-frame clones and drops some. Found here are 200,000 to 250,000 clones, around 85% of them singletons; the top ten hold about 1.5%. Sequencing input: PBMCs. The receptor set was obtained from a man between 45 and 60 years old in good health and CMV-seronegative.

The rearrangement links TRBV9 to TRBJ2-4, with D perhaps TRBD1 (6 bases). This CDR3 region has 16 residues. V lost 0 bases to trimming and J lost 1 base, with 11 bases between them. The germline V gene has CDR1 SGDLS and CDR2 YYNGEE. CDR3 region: CASSVEPGAAKNIQYF. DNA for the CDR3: TGTGCCAGCAGCGTAGAGCCAGGGGCGGCCAAAAACATTCAGTACTTC.

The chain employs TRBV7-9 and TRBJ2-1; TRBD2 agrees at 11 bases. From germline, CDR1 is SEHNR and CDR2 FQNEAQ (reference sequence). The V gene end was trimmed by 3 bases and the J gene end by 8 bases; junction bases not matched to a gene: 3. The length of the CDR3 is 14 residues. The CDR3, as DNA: TGTGCCAGCAGCTTGACTAGCGGGATCCATGAGCAGTTCTTC. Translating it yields CASSLTSGIHEQFF.

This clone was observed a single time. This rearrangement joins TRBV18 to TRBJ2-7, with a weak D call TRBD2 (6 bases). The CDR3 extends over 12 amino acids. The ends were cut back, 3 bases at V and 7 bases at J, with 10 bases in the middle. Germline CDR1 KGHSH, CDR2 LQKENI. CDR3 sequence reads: CASSPGGGEQYF. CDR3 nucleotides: TGTGCCAGCTCACCGGGAGGCGGGGAGCAGTACTTC. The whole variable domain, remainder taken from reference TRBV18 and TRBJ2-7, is NAGVMQNPRHLVRRRGQEARLRCSPMKGHSHVYWYRQLPEEGLKFMVYLQKENIIDESGMPKERFSAEFPKEGPSILRIQQVVRGDSAAYFCASSPGGGEQYFGPGTRLTVT.

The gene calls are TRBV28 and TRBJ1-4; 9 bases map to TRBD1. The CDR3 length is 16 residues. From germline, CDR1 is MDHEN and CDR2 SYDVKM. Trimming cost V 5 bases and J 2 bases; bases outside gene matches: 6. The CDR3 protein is CASSPDRGSTNEKLFF. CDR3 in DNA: TGTGCCAGCAGTCCGGACAGGGGATCTACTAATGAAAAACTGTTTTTT.

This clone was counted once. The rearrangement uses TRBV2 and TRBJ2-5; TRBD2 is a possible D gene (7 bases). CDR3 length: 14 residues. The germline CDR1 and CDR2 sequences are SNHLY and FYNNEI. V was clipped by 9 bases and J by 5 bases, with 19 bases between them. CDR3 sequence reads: CASGAGEGIETQYF. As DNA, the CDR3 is TGTGCCAGTGGGGCAGGGGAGGGGATCGAGACCCAGTACTTC. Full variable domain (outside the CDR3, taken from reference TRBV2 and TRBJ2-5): EPEVTQTPSHQVTQMGQEVILRCVPISNHLYFYWYRQILGQKVEFLVSFYNNEISEKSEIFDDQFSVERPDGSNFTLKIRSTKLEDSAMYFCASGAGEGIETQYFGPGTRLLVL.

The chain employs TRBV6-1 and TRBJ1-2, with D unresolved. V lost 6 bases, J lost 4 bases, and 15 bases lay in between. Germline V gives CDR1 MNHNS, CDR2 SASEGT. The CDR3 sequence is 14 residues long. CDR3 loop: CASSNQAGGYGYTF. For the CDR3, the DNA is TGTGCCAGCAGCAACCAGGCGGGCGGCTATGGCTACACCTTC.

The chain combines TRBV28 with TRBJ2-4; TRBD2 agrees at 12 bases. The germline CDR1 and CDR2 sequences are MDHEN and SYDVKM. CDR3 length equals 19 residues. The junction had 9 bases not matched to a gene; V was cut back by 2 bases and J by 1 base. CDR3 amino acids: CASSLTFLAGGGAKNIQYF. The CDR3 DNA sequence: TGTGCCAGCAGTTTAACATTTCTAGCGGGAGGGGGTGCCAAAAACATTCAGTACTTC.

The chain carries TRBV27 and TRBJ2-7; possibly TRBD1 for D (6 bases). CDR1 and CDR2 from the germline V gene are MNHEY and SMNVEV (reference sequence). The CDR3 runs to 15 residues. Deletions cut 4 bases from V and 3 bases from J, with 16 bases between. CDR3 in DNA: TGTGCCAGCAGTTCCAAGGGCCAGGGGAGCTACGAGCAGTACTTC. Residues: CASSSKGQGSYEQYF.

This CDR3 is CASVQRLGIYNEQFF. The CDR3 DNA reads TGTGCCAGCGTTCAAAGACTAGGCATTTACAATGAGCAGTTCTTC. The J gene is TRBJ2-1, the V gene TRBV6-1, with a tentative D call TRBD2 (6 bases). This CDR3 is 15 amino acids long. Germline CDR1 is MNHNS and CDR2 is SASEGT. Trimming pared 8 bases from V and 4 bases from J, leaving 18 bases between.

Written as DNA, the CDR3 is TGTGCCAGTAGTCCCTCCGGCGGTCCGGCCTACGAGCAGTACTTC. As protein: CASSPSGGPAYEQYF. The chain links TRBV19 to TRBJ2-7, with D hard to call. V gave up 5 bases and J gave up 2 bases, with 16 bases separating them. CDR1 and CDR2 (germline): LNHDA, SQIVND (reference sequence). The CDR3 length is 15 residues.

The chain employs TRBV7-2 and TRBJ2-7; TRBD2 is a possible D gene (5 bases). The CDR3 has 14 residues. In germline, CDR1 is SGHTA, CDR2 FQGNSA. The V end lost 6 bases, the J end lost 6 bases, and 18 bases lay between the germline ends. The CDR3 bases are TGTGCCAGCAGTTTTTCCCTACTAGTCTCCGAGCAGTACTTC. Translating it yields CASSFSLLVSEQYF.

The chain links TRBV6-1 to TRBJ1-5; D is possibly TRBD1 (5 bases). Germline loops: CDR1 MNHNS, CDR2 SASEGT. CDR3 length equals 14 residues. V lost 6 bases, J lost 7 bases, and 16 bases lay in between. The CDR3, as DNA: TGTGCCAGCAGCCCCGGGGGTGCCCCCCAGCCCCAGCATTTT. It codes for CASSPGGAPQPQHF.

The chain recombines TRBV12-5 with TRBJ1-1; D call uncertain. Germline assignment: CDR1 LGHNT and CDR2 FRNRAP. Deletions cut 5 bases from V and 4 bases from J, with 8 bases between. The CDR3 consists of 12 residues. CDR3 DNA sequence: TGTGCTAGTGGTCGTACGGTCACTGAAGCTTTCTTT. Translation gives CASGRTVTEAFF.

CDR3 region: CASGQGIYNEQFF. The CDR3 nucleotides are TGTGCCAGCGGACAGGGGATTTACAATGAGCAGTTCTTC. The chain combines TRBV6-5 with TRBJ2-1, with 9 bases identical to TRBD1. CDR1 is MNHEY, CDR2 SVGAGI, per germline. This CDR3 is built from 13 residues. The V gene end was trimmed by 8 bases and the J gene end by 4 bases; junction bases not matched to a gene: 3.

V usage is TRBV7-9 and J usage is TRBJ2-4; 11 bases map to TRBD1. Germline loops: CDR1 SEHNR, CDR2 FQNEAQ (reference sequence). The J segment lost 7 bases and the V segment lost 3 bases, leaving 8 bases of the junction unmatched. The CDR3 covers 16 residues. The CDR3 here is CASSFLLGDRGNIQYF. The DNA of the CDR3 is TGTGCCAGCAGCTTTCTTCTTGGGGACAGGGGGAACATTCAGTACTTC.

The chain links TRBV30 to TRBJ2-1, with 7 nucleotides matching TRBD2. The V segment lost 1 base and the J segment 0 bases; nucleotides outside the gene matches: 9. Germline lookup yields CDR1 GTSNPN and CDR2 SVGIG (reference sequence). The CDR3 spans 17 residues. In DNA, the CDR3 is TGTGCCTGGAGTGGGGGAGGTAGCGGGCACTCCTACAATGAGCAGTTCTTC. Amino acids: CAWSGGGSGHSYNEQFF.

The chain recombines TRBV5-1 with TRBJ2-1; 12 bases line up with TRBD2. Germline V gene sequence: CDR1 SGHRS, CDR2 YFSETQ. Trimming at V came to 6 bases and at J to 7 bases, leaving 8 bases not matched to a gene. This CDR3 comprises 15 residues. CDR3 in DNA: TGCGCCAGCACTCGTCTGACTAGCGGGAGTAATGAGCAGTTCTTC. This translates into CASTRLTSGSNEQFF.

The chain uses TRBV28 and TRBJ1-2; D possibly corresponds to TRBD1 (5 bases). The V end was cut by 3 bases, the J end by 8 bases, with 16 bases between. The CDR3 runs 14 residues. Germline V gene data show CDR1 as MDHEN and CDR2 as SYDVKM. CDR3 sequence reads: CASSFLPGKVGYTF. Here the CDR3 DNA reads TGTGCCAGCAGTTTTCTTCCAGGGAAGGTCGGCTACACCTTC.

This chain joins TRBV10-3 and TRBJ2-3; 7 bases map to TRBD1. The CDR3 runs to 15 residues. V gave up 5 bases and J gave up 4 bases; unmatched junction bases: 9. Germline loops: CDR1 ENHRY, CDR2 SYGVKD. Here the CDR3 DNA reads TGTGCCATCAGTTATCGACAGGGTATCTCAGATACGCAGTATTTT. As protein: CAISYRQGISDTQYF.

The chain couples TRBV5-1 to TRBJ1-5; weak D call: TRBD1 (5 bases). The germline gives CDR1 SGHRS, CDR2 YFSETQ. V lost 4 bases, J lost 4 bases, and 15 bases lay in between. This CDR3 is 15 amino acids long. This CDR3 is CASSPEGGANQPQHF. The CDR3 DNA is TGCGCCAGCAGCCCCGAAGGAGGGGCTAATCAGCCCCAGCATTTT.

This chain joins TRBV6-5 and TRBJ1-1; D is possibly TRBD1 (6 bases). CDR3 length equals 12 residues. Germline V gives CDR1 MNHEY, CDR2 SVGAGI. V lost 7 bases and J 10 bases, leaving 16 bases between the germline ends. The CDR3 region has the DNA TGTGCCAGCAAAAGGTCGGGGGGCCGAGCTTTCTTT. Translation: CASKRSGGRAFF.